These 16 T cell receptor beta chains originate from one sample sequenced in a study of T cells after yellow fever vaccination. TCRdb re-called the 5' RACE reads through MiXCR, storing one row per CDR3 protein. The profile shows under 300,000 distinct CDR3 sequences, 13% of them singletons. The sequencing used CD4+ T cells sorted from PBMCs, collected 45 days after the yellow fever booster vaccination. All receptors come from a man aged 30 to 45 who received the YFV17D yellow fever vaccine.

The V gene is TRBV29-1, the J gene TRBJ2-1; possibly TRBD1 for D (6 bases). V lost 7 bases, J lost 5 bases, and 9 bases lay in between. Germline values: CDR1 SQVTM, CDR2 ANQGSEA. The CDR3 is 11 residues long. The CDR3: CSGGQNNEQFF. The CDR3 DNA follows: TGCAGCGGAGGACAGAACAATGAGCAGTTCTTC.

Only a few counts were recorded for this clonotype. V and J are TRBV21-1 and TRBJ2-5. TRBV21-1 corresponds to a pseudogene. The CDR3 contains 15 residues. The CDR3 region is CASTSGAAIQETQYF. The CDR3 DNA follows: TGTGCCAGCACATCCGGTGCAGCCATCCAAGAGACCCAGTACTTC.

The gene calls are TRBV20-1 and TRBJ2-1, with TRBD2 as a possible D gene (5 bases). The CDR3 runs to 14 residues. From germline, CDR1 is DFQATT and CDR2 SNEGSKA (reference sequence). The germline V and J ends were trimmed by 5 bases and 6 bases, with 17 bases remaining between them. The CDR3 bases are TGCAGTGCTTCCCTCCCGGGGAGAATCAATGAGCAGTTCTTC. Protein sequence: CSASLPGRINEQFF.

This clonotype has only a few counts. This rearrangement joins TRBV20-1 to TRBJ2-1; D perhaps matches TRBD1 (5 bases). The CDR3 spans 12 residues. V was pared by 5 bases and J by 7 bases, with 12 bases between. Per the germline V gene, CDR1 is DFQATT and CDR2 is SNEGSKA (reference sequence). The CDR3 protein is CSAELQGNEQFF. The CDR3 DNA reads as TGCAGTGCTGAGTTGCAGGGTAATGAGCAGTTCTTC.

In this sample, this clonotype turned up a few times. CDR3 region: CASSLSGTAETQYF. In DNA form, the CDR3 reads TGTGCCAGCAGTTTATCCGGGACAGCAGAGACCCAGTACTTC. This chain uses TRBV28 with TRBJ2-5; 7 bases map to TRBD1. The J segment lost 4 bases and the V segment lost 1 base, leaving 3 bases of the junction unmatched. From germline, CDR1 is MDHEN and CDR2 SYDVKM. The CDR3 is made up of 14 amino acids.

This clonotype was detected a few times. J is TRBJ1-2 and V is TRBV5-1; possible D gene TRBD1, 5 bases. Deletions cut 4 bases from V and 0 bases from J, with 13 bases between. The length of the CDR3 is 15 residues. Germline loops: CDR1 SGHRS, CDR2 YFSETQ. CDR3 amino acids: CASSLTGNPNYGYTF. The CDR3 DNA follows: TGCGCCAGCAGCCTCACAGGAAATCCTAACTATGGCTACACCTTC.

The chain couples TRBV12-3 or TRBV12-4 to TRBJ2-3; perhaps D is TRBD1 or TRBD2 (6 bases each). Trimming stripped 4 bases from V and 0 bases from J, with 11 bases between. The CDR3 loop spans 15 amino acids. CDR3 sequence (DNA): TGTGCCAGCAGTTGGAACGGGGGCAGCACAGATACGCAGTATTTT. Translation: CASSWNGGSTDTQYF.

This clonotype was found many times. The gene calls are TRBV29-1 and TRBJ1-1; no definite D call. Germline lookup yields CDR1 SQVTM and CDR2 ANQGSEA. The CDR3 loop spans 15 amino acids. Trimming cost V 7 bases and J 1 base, with 19 bases left between them. CDR3 loop: CSAHISGVGNTEAFF. The CDR3 coding sequence is TGCAGCGCGCACATCTCCGGGGTCGGGAACACTGAAGCTTTCTTT.

The gene calls are TRBV20-1 and TRBJ2-3; 10 nucleotides line up with TRBD2. This CDR3 is 14 amino acids long. V lost 3 bases to trimming and J lost 4 bases; unmatched junction nucleotides: 4. Germline assignment: CDR1 DFQATT and CDR2 SNEGSKA (reference sequence). The CDR3 reads CSARASGRADTQYF. CDR3 coding DNA: TGCAGTGCTAGGGCTAGCGGGAGAGCAGATACGCAGTATTTT.

This clonotype has a handful of counts. This sequence joins TRBV10-3 and TRBJ1-2; D ambiguous. Trimming left V 1 base short and J 7 bases short, with 10 bases between. Per germline, CDR1 ENHRY and CDR2 SYGVKD. This CDR3 contains 13 residues. The CDR3: CAISEWQELGYTF. The CDR3, as DNA: TGTGCCATCAGTGAGTGGCAGGAGCTTGGCTACACCTTC.

In its sample, this clonotype was seen a few times. J is TRBJ2-4 and V is TRBV15; D is possibly TRBD1 or TRBD2 (5 bases each). With 5 bases removed from V and 8 bases from J, the gap between germline ends came to 19 bases. The CDR3 contains 15 residues. Per the germline V gene, CDR1 is LNHNV and CDR2 is YYDKDF (reference sequence). CDR3 protein: CATSPRGNSGDIQYF. Here the CDR3 DNA reads TGTGCCACCAGCCCCCGGGGCAATTCTGGGGACATTCAGTACTTC.

The CDR3: CASSLGRTETRPNNEQFF. Written as DNA, the CDR3 is TGTGCCAGCAGCTTAGGACGCACGGAGACTAGGCCCAACAATGAGCAGTTCTTC. The chain joins TRBV11-1 to TRBJ2-1; tentatively, D is TRBD2 (6 bases). Germline V gene data show CDR1 as SGHAT and CDR2 as FQDESV (reference sequence). CDR3 size: 18 residues. V shed 1 base and J shed 5 bases, with 21 bases lying between them.

A word on this clonotype: At one end the junction does not follow the germline gene, possibly because of a read error. The chain links TRBV6-2 or TRBV6-3 to TRBJ2-7, with TRBD1 matching 8 bases. There are 17 residues in the CDR3. Germline CDR1 reads MNHEY; CDR2 reads SVGEGT. CDR3 nucleotides: TGTGACAGCAGTTACAGGACAGGGAATACCCCCTCCTACGAGCAGTACTTC. Encoded protein: CDSSYRTGNTPSYEQYF.

Only a few counts were recorded for this clonotype. The gene calls are TRBV28 and TRBJ2-6; D gene uncertain. V was clipped by 4 bases and J by 4 bases, with 11 bases between them. The CDR3 is made up of 15 amino acids. In germline, CDR1 is MDHEN, CDR2 SYDVKM. CDR3 amino acids: CASSSSNFGANVLTF. CDR3 coding DNA: TGTGCCAGCAGTTCATCTAACTTCGGGGCCAACGTCCTGACTTTC. Drawing the rest from reference TRBV28 and TRBJ2-6, the complete variable domain is DVKVTQSSRYLVKRTGEKVFLECVQDMDHENMFWYRQDPGLGLRLIYFSYDVKMKEKGDIPEGYSVSREKKERFSLILESASTNQTSMYLCASSSSNFGANVLTFGAGSRLTVL.

This clonotype was recorded a few times. The chain couples TRBV11-3 to TRBJ2-7; D is unresolved. V lost 2 bases, J lost 3 bases, and 8 bases lay in between. CDR1 is SGHNT, CDR2 YENEEA, per germline. The CDR3 is 13 amino acids. The CDR3 reads CASSLYSNYEQYF. The CDR3 nucleotides read TGTGCCAGCAGCTTATACTCGAACTACGAGCAGTACTTC.

V usage is TRBV10-2 and J usage is TRBJ2-4; weak D call: TRBD2 (5 bases). Trimming took off 2 bases at V and 0 bases at J, with 5 bases between the two ends. Germline lookup yields CDR1 WSHSY and CDR2 SAAADI. The CDR3 runs 14 residues. The CDR3 coding sequence is TGCGCCAGCAGTGAGGGACTAGCCAAAAACATTCAGTACTTC. As protein: CASSEGLAKNIQYF.